This entry describes one T cell receptor beta chain. Sequencing used immunoSEQ multiplex PCR; TCRdb keeps in-frame clones, though not all of them. The table lists 100,000 to 150,000 clones, roughly 80% of them singletons. Clinical history as reported by participants underpinned cohort assignment. This sample stems from a study of blood T cell repertoires in COVID-19. Across the whole study: Sites in the United States, Italy and Spain provided acute and convalescent COVID-19 samples.

The CDR3 runs to 16 residues. The trim removed 5 bases at V and 2 bases at J, leaving 3 bases unmatched. Germline-derived CDR1 and CDR2 are MDHEN and SYDVKM. J is TRBJ2-1 and V is TRBV28, with TRBD2 identical over 13 bases. The specimen was PBMCs or T cells enriched from blood (not recorded which). This receptor was identified in a man aged 40-49 years with acute COVID-19. CDR3 region: CASSPLAGGPYNEQFF. The CDR3 bases are TGTGCCAGCAGTCCACTAGCGGGAGGGCCCTACAATGAGCAGTTCTTC. Using reference TRBV28 and TRBJ2-1 for the parts outside the CDR3, the full variable domain is DVKVTQSSRYLVKRTGEKVFLECVQDMDHENMFWYRQDPGLGLRLIYFSYDVKMKEKGDIPEGYSVSREKKERFSLILESASTNQTSMYLCASSPLAGGPYNEQFFGPGTRLTVL.